The clone carrying this TCR beta chain was picked up a small number of times. Its cognate antigen is unknown. Clones were read by immunoSEQ multiplex PCR, and TCRdb kept only the in-frame ones, dropping some. The sample yields fewer than 30,000 clones, approximately 80% seen once. The data belong to a study of PD-1 blockade in classical Hodgkin lymphoma. The CDR3 is 13 amino acids. Germline assignment: CDR1 MDHEN and CDR2 SYDVKM. Trimming shortened V by 5 bases and J by 6 bases, and 11 bases separated the two germline ends. Specified time point: cycle 4 day 1 (C4D1), after around six weeks of nivolumab. All the patients suffered relapse after autologous stem cell transplantation, and brentuximab vedotin exposure differed. Magnetic depletion of unwanted cells isolated CD4+ T cells from thawed PBMCs. Study-wide results and caveats: Exclusion was the outcome for patients who began nivolumab under 1 year after ASCT.

The source is a human donor with classical Hodgkin lymphoma. The sample was CD4+ T cells from blood, taken before the fourth cycle of nivolumab. V gene TRBV28 combines with J gene TRBJ1-5; possibly TRBD1 for D (5 bases). Here the CDR3 DNA reads TGTGCCAGCAGTACTGGGACCACTCAGCCCCAGCATTTT. Protein: CASSTGTTQPQHF. Based on the CDR3 plus reference TRBV28 and TRBJ1-5, the full variable domain is DVKVTQSSRYLVKRTGEKVFLECVQDMDHENMFWYRQDPGLGLRLIYFSYDVKMKEKGDIPEGYSVSREKKERFSLILESASTNQTSMYLCASSTGTTQPQHFGDGTRLSIL.